This T cell receptor beta chain is drawn from a study of CD8+CD57+ T cells in acquired aplastic anemia. Across the study: Each DNA sample taken from sorted CD4+ and CD8+ cells came to roughly 3.5 ug on average. General observations from the study: Patients versus controls showed no significant CD8+ Simpson's diversity difference. Sharing between patients and controls was observed for around 27 CD8+ CDR3 sequences.

V lost 0 bases to trimming and J lost 4 bases, with 11 bases between them. CDR3 size: 15 residues. Germline CDR1 SGHRS, CDR2 YFSETQ. The TCR beta profiling, which covered VDJ combination and CDR3 sequence, was carried out using genomic DNA as the template. A single record per CDR3 protein comes from TCRdb applying MiXCR to the reads. Seen here are 150,000 or so distinct CDR3 sequences, over 40% observed once, and the top ten hold roughly 3.2%. Worth noting for this clonotype: Its antigen is currently unknown.

Patients chosen for sequencing had shown CD8+CD57+ cell expansion by flow cytometry. The diagnosis in all patients was severe acquired aplastic anemia. The chain has TRBV5-1 and TRBJ2-1; D is uncertain. The sequence came from a human donor with aplastic anemia. Input material: sorted CD4+, CD8+, or CD8+CD57+ T cells (not recorded which) from PBMCs. CDR3 residues: CASSLVSSTYNEQFF. In DNA form, the CDR3 reads TGCGCCAGCAGCTTGGTTTCCTCCACTTACAATGAGCAGTTCTTC.